The present entry profiles one T cell receptor beta chain with its context. Its antigen is unidentified. Germline-derived CDR1 and CDR2 are MDHEN and SYDVKM. V dropped 8 bases and J dropped 1; count of bases not matched to a gene: 14. This CDR3 has 17 residues. Some clones are missing from TCRdb's copy, which holds only in-frame ones; the method was immunoSEQ multiplex PCR. The sample holds about 2.4 million clones; over 85% are singletons and the top ten take over 0.12%. The sample comes from a study of shared clonotypes between healthy human individuals. Turning to the study itself: Per donor, three plates held CD4 naive cells, three held CD4 memory, two held CD8 naive and one held CD8 memory.

Study results and caveats: Among the subsets, naive ones generally showed larger estimated richness than memory ones. Sharing across four donors was highest in naive CD4 (roughly 5%) and lowest in memory CD8 (roughly 0.4%). Genetic and exposure-history diversity was limited by the small donor number.

The TCR comes from a young man in good health. The chain links TRBV28 to TRBJ2-3; TRBD2 agrees at 8 bases. The material sequenced was naive CD4+ T cells sorted from blood. Documented subset: CD45RA+ positively selected. CDR3 residues: CASPPTGLDLGTDTQYF. The CDR3 nucleotides are TGTGCCAGCCCACCCACGGGACTAGATCTGGGCACAGATACGCAGTATTTT.